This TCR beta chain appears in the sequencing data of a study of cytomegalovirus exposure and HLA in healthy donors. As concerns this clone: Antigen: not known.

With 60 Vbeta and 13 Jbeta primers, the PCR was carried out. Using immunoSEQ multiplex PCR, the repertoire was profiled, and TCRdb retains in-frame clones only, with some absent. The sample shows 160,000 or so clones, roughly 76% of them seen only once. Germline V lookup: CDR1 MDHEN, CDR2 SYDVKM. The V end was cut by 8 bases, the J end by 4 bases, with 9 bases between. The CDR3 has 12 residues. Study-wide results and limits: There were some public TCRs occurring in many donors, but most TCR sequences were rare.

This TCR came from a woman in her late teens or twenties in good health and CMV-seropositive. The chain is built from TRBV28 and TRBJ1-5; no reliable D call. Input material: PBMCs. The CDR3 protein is CASHTGNQPQHF. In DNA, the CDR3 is TGTGCCAGCCACACGGGAAATCAGCCCCAGCATTTT.